The rows below give T cell receptor beta chains drawn from one sample of a study of blood T cell repertoires in COVID-19. Clones were read by immunoSEQ multiplex PCR, and TCRdb kept only the in-frame ones, dropping some. The top ten hold about a fifth of the sample, which has 60,000 to 90,000 clones, approximately 82% seen once. The sequencing input was peripheral blood. The receptors stem from a woman aged 45-65 years with acute or convalescent COVID-19. Each CDR3 is given with its conserved first and last residue. A D gene is named only where the DNA matches it firmly. Some rows mark clone size as missing; the rest say once, few, many or name a class of expanded clone.

clone_size,j_call,v_call,d_call,cdr3_length,cdr3_aa,cdr3_nt
.,TRBJ1-2,TRBV18,.,14,CASSPPSQGPGYTF,TGTGCCAGCTCACCACCTTCACAGGGTCCTGGCTACACCTTC
once,TRBJ1-6,TRBV30,TRBD1,16,CAWSTPGTGGTSPLHF,TGTGCCTGGAGTACCCCCGGGACAGGGGGCACATCACCCCTCCACTTT
.,TRBJ2-1,TRBV29-1,TRBD2,11,CSSRGGNEQFF,TGCAGCTCGCGGGGGGGAAATGAGCAGTTCTTC
.,TRBJ2-7,TRBV5-1,TRBD2,16,CASSLVIAGGLYEQYF,TGCGCCAGCAGCTTGGTGATCGCGGGAGGGTTGTACGAGCAGTACTTC
.,TRBJ1-5,TRBV4-1,.,14,CASSQMRGWQPQHF,TGCGCCAGCAGCCAAATGCGGGGGTGGCAGCCCCAGCATTTT
.,TRBJ1-1,TRBV5-6,.,15,CASSLDGSRNTEAFF,TGTGCCAGCAGCTTGGATGGGAGTCGGAACACTGAAGCTTTCTTT
.,TRBJ1-3,TRBV7-2,.,15,CASSLDGVAGNTIYF,TGTGCCAGCAGCTTAGACGGGGTTGCTGGAAACACCATATATTTT
.,TRBJ1-5,TRBV7-2,TRBD1,16,CASSLVTGAGNQPQHF,TGTGCCAGCAGCTTAGTTACAGGGGCGGGCAATCAGCCCCAGCATTTT
.,TRBJ2-7,TRBV4-3,.,15,CASSQEPRFSYEQYF,TGCGCCAGCAGCCAAGAGCCCCGGTTCTCCTACGAGCAGTACTTC
.,TRBJ1-1,TRBV28,.,13,CASSLVGGGEAFF,TGTGCCAGCAGTTTAGTTGGGGGCGGTGAAGCTTTCTTT
few,TRBJ2-3,TRBV4-3,.,16,CASSQGVAGDPDTQYF,TGCGCCAGCAGCCAAGGGGTGGCAGGGGATCCTGATACGCAGTATTTT
few,TRBJ1-3,TRBV5-1,.,14,CASSLAGSGNTIYF,TGCGCCAGCAGCTTGGCAGGCTCTGGAAACACCATATATTTT
.,TRBJ2-7,TRBV4-3,.,17,CASSQDRVAVSSYEQYF,TGCGCCAGCAGCCAAGATCGGGTAGCGGTGAGCTCCTACGAGCAGTACTTC
.,TRBJ2-5,TRBV19,.,14,CASSIQGNGETQYF,TGTGCCAGTAGTATACAGGGGAATGGAGAGACCCAGTACTTC
.,TRBJ1-2,TRBV10-2,.,13,CASSDRGNYGYTF,TGCGCCAGCAGTGATCGCGGCAACTATGGCTACACCTTC
.,TRBJ1-5,TRBV30,.,14,CAWSPQSGNQPQHF,TGTGCCTGGAGTCCCCAATCGGGCAATCAGCCCCAGCATTTT
.,TRBJ2-7,TRBV5-1,TRBD1,15,CASSLADRAGHEQYF,TGCGCCAGCAGCTTGGCCGACAGGGCAGGCCACGAGCAGTACTTC
.,TRBJ2-3,TRBV3-1/TRBV3-2,.,16,CASSQGTTTGTDTQYF,TGTGCCAGCAGCCAAGGAACAACGACTGGTACAGATACGCAGTATTTT
.,TRBJ2-3,TRBV19,.,16,CASSIGGIGHTDTQYF,TGTGCCAGTAGTATCGGGGGAATCGGCCACACAGATACGCAGTATTTT
once,TRBJ2-7,TRBV10-3,.,15,CAISESVQGSYEQYF,TGTGCCATCAGTGAGTCGGTTCAGGGCTCCTACGAGCAGTACTTC
few,TRBJ2-7,TRBV7-9,.,16,CASSLASGRSSYEQYF,TGTGCCAGCAGCTTAGCGTCAGGGCGGTCCTCCTACGAGCAGTACTTC
few,TRBJ1-5,TRBV7-2,TRBD1,14,CASSSRGRGQPQHF,TGTGCCAGCAGCTCCAGGGGGCGCGGTCAGCCCCAGCATTTT
.,TRBJ1-5,TRBV18,TRBD1,16,CASSPAGDRLNQPQHF,TGTGCCAGCTCACCGGCCGGGGACAGGCTTAATCAGCCCCAGCATTTT
.,TRBJ2-3,TRBV10-3,TRBD2,14,CAIRGLALTDTQYF,TGTGCCATCCGCGGACTAGCGCTCACAGATACGCAGTATTTT
.,TRBJ1-6,TRBV5-1,.,15,CASSRAGDYNSPLHF,TGCGCCAGCAGCAGGGCCGGGGACTATAATTCACCCCTCCACTTT
.,TRBJ1-3,TRBV30,.,12,CALGASGNTIYF,TGTGCCTTAGGGGCTTCTGGAAACACCATATATTTT
.,TRBJ2-2,TRBV9,TRBD1,17,CASSVGPTGMNTGELFF,TGTGCCAGCAGCGTAGGACCGACAGGGATGAACACCGGGGAGCTGTTTTTT
.,TRBJ1-4,TRBV6-5,TRBD1,15,CASKPTGPANEKLFF,TGTGCCAGCAAACCGACAGGGCCCGCAAATGAAAAACTGTTTTTT
.,TRBJ1-1,TRBV6-1,.,15,CASSEPWDLNTEAFF,TGTGCCAGCAGTGAACCCTGGGACTTGAACACTGAAGCTTTCTTT
.,TRBJ2-2,TRBV24-1,TRBD2,18,CATSDLPKGLAGGGELFF,TGTGCCACCAGTGATTTGCCAAAGGGACTAGCGGGAGGTGGGGAGCTGTTTTTT
.,TRBJ2-1,TRBV4-2,TRBD2,18,CASSQSPSSAGGADEQFF,TGTGCCAGCAGCCAGTCCCCCTCCTCAGCGGGAGGGGCGGATGAGCAGTTCTTC
.,TRBJ1-2,TRBV13,TRBD1,16,CASSLVGTGGSYGYTF,TGTGCCAGCAGCTTAGTTGGGACAGGGGGCTCCTATGGCTACACCTTC
once,TRBJ1-6,TRBV27,.,14,CASSLTGHYSPLHF,TGTGCCAGCAGTCTAACAGGGCATTATTCACCCCTCCACTTT